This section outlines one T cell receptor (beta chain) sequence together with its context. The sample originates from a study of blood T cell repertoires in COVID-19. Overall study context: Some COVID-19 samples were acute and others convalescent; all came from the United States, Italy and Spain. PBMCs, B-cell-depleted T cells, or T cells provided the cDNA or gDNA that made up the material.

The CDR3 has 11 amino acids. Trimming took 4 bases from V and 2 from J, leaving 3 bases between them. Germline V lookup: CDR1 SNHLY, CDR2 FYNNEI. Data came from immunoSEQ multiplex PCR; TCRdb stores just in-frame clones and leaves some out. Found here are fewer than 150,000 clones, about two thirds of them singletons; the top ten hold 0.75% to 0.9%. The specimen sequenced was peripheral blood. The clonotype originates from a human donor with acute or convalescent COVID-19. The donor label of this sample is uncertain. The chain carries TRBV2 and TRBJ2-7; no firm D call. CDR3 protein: CASSATYEQYV. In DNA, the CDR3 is TGTGCCAGCAGTGCTACCTACGAGCAGTACGTC.